A single sample gave rise to the 2 T cell receptor beta chains below, sequenced in a study of shared clonotypes between healthy human individuals. Clones were sequenced by immunoSEQ multiplex PCR, and TCRdb holds only the in-frame ones, with some missing. This table has around 100,000 clones, 67% appearing once. Sequences were obtained from memory CD8+ T cells sorted from blood. Indicated subset: CD45RO+ cells pooled with CCR7-negative TemRA cells. The origin of the receptors is a woman aged 25 to 39 in good health.

The chain carries TRBV27 and TRBJ2-1; 8 positions agree with TRBD2. From germline, CDR1 is MNHEY and CDR2 SMNVEV (reference sequence). Trimming took 5 bases from V and 2 from J; bases not matched to a gene: 11. The CDR3 is made up of 17 amino acids. The CDR3 here is CASSLWGLGGPYNEQFF. The DNA of the CDR3 is TGTGCCAGCAGTCTGTGGGGACTAGGGGGGCCCTACAATGAGCAGTTCTTC.

The chain recombines TRBV6-5 with TRBJ2-7; D call uncertain. V was clipped by 0 bases and J by 3 bases, with 9 bases between them. This CDR3 contains 14 residues. CDR1 and CDR2 from the germline V gene are MNHEY and SVGAGI. The CDR3 protein is CASSYSTDGYEQYF. CDR3 sequence (DNA): TGTGCCAGCAGTTACTCGACCGACGGCTACGAGCAGTACTTC.